This T cell receptor (beta chain) is drawn from a study of a mutant IDH1 vaccine in newly diagnosed glioma (dated by TCRdb to the early 2020s). General notes on the study: The roughly 30 treated patients were 62.5% male and around 40% female, with a mean age of 40.4 years. Before enrollment, most patients had been given radiochemotherapy with temozolomide as standard therapy, while the rest had received either radiotherapy alone or temozolomide alone. Six visits were used for peripheral blood collection: V03 (baseline), V05, V07, V10, V12 and V13. For exploratory analyses, longitudinal TCRB deep sequencing was carried out in roughly 23 treated patients wherever samples were available. The paper's findings and limits, for the study overall: Changes in the top peripheral T cell clonotypes picked up by TCRB sequencing did not appear to be linked to pseudoprogression. Immune responses induced by the vaccine were seen in around 94% of patients across multiple MHC alleles. The authors noted that analyses of patient blood samples could not be reproduced because of sample limitations. PBMC samples for TCRB deep sequencing were selected based on availability.

In this sample, this clone turned up once. What antigen it recognizes has not been identified. Base qualities were left out, and no much larger clone turns up one base away. Cut back by 1 base and 5 bases, the V and J ends lie 8 bases apart. Reading the germline V gene (reference sequence) gives CDR1 LNHDA and CDR2 SQIVND. The CDR3 starts with the cysteine, ends with the phenylalanine, and has 13 residues. CDR3 DNA is the only sequence kept; it has 39 bases, read in frame from the first base. Receptor libraries were prepared by the immunoSEQ multiplex PCR assay. The hsTCRB Kit was used according to the manufacturer's protocol to amplify rearranged TCR beta chain sequences. TCRB libraries were sequenced on an Illumina MiSeq. From the authors' description of their analysis: The kit vendor's proprietary platform handled demultiplexing, trimming and gene mapping. TCRdb obtained this table from immuneACCESS and retained in-frame rearrangements with V and J assigned. These tables miss some clones; where compared with another copy, unresolved V genes account for less than half of the shortfall, and the remainder is unexplained. V, J and clone size reflect that table, while D and trimming were determined from the DNA. The sample contains tens of thousands of clones, roughly 78% of them found a single time. The biggest ten clones account for approximately 8.2% of the sample.

The sample's time point label is to be understood as: baseline, week 1 (first vaccination visit). The treatment or condition label corresponds to: pre-vaccination baseline after standard-of-care therapy. The donors had newly diagnosed IDH1-mutant astrocytomas of WHO grade 3 or 4 that showed loss of nuclear ATRX. The samples were drawn from NOA16, a multicentre, single-arm, open-label phase I trial in Germany that tested a mutant IDH1 peptide vaccine in humans for the first time. Blood drawn at visit V03 was used as the baseline sample for immunogenicity testing. The DNeasy Blood and Tissue Kit was used to extract genomic DNA from EDTA blood for TCRB sequencing.

The clonotype originates from a man aged 50-59 years with glioma. The V and J genes are TRBV19 and TRBJ2-5; no D segment can be confidently identified. Sequences were derived from PBMCs, sampled from a glioma patient treated with radiotherapy, temozolomide or both. The CDR3 has the sequence CASSIGLRETQYF. The DNA sequence follows: TGTGCCAGTAGTATAGGGCTTCGCGAGACCCAGTACTTC.